This T cell receptor (beta chain) originates from a study of cytomegalovirus exposure and HLA in healthy donors. The CDR3 has 14 amino acids. Deletions cut 5 bases from V and 7 bases from J, with 15 bases between. Germline V gene lookup returns CDR1 SNHLY and CDR2 FYNNEI. Primers: 60 Vbeta forward and 13 Jbeta reverse. Some clones are missing from TCRdb's copy, which holds only in-frame ones; the method was immunoSEQ multiplex PCR. The data hold about 160,000 clones, with almost 80% observed a single time. This clone was seen just once. Its target is not known. Findings and caveats of the study: Researchers reported from a later analysis that most CMV-associated TCR beta chains appeared HLA-restricted. According to the study, roughly 160 TCR beta chains were cytomegalovirus-associated. Differences between HLA loci emerged in a later analysis of TCR association rates, with DRB1 most and HLA-C fewest.

What was sequenced was PBMCs. This sequence was found in a woman aged 45-65 years in good health and CMV-seropositive. V and J are TRBV2 and TRBJ1-5; TRBD1 is a possible D gene (6 bases). The CDR3 sequence is CASSRQASEQPQHF. In nucleotides, the CDR3 is TGTGCCAGCAGTCGACAGGCTTCGGAACAGCCCCAGCATTTT. The full variable domain, completed using reference TRBV2 and TRBJ1-5, is EPEVTQTPSHQVTQMGQEVILRCVPISNHLYFYWYRQILGQKVEFLVSFYNNEISEKSEIFDDQFSVERPDGSNFTLKIRSTKLEDSAMYFCASSRQASEQPQHFGDGTRLSIL.